This T cell receptor (beta chain) came from a study of response to subunit inactivated influenza vaccine. TCRdb passed the RT-PCR reads through MiXCR, listing each CDR3 protein once. The profile shows fewer than 600,000 distinct CDR3 sequences, around 7.7% of them singletons. This clonotype has a count of ten or more. Its antigen is unidentified. Findings of the study overall: It was suggested by the authors that few new T cells are recruited by each seasonal influenza vaccination.

The source material was PBMCs from blood, sampled less than 30 months after vaccination. The TCR comes from a man between 50 and 69 years old who received an inactivated influenza vaccine.

The CDR3 nucleotides are TGTGCCATCAGTGACCTCGGGGGTGCCCTGCTTATGGGGGCCAACGTCCTGACTTTC. Translating gives CAISDLGGALLMGANVLTF. The V call is TRBV10-3, the J call TRBJ2-6, with D maybe TRBD2 (6 bases). This CDR3 contains 19 residues. The V gene's germline CDR1 is ENHRY and CDR2 SYGVKD. V lost 3 bases and J 4 bases, leaving 22 bases between the germline ends.